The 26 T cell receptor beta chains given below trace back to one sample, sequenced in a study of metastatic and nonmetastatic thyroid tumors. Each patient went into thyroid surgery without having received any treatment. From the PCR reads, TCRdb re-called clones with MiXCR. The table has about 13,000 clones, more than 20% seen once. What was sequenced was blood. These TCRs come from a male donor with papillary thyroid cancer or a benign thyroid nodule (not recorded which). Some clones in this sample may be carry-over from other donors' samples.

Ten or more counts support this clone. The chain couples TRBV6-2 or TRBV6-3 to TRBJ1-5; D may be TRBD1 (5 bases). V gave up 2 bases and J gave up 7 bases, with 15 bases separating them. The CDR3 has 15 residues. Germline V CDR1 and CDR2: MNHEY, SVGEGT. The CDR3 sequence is CASSYDGAGSQPQHF. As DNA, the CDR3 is TGTGCCAGCAGTTACGACGGGGCAGGGTCCCAGCCCCAGCATTTT.

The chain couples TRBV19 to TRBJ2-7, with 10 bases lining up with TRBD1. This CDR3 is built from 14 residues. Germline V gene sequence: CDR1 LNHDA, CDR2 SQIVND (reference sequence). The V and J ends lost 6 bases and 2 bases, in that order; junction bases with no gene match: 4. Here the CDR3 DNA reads TGTGCCAGTAGCTCCGGGACAGGGGCCTACGAGCAGTACTTC. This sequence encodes CASSSGTGAYEQYF.

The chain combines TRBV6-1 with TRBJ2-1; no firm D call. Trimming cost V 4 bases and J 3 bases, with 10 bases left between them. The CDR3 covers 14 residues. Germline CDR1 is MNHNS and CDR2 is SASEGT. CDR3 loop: CASSALEVYNEQFF. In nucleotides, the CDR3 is TGTGCCAGCAGTGCGTTAGAGGTCTACAATGAGCAGTTCTTC.

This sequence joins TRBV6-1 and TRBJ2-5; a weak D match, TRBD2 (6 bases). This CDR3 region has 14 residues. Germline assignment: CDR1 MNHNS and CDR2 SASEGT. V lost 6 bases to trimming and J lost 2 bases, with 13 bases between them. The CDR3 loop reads CASSPHRGQETQYF. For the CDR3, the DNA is TGTGCCAGCAGCCCCCACCGGGGGCAAGAGACCCAGTACTTC.

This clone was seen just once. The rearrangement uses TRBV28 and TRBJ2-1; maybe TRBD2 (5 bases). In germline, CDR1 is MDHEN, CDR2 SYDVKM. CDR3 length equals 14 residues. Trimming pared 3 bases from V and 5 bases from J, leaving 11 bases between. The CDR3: CASSFRPGNNEQFF. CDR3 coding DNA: TGTGCCAGCAGTTTTAGACCGGGGAACAATGAGCAGTTCTTC. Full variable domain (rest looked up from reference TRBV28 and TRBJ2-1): DVKVTQSSRYLVKRTGEKVFLECVQDMDHENMFWYRQDPGLGLRLIYFSYDVKMKEKGDIPEGYSVSREKKERFSLILESASTNQTSMYLCASSFRPGNNEQFFGPGTRLTVL.

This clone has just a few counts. The DNA for the CDR3 is TGTGCCAGCACGCGAGACGCTCGCTACAATGAGCAGTTCTTC. Protein sequence: CASTRDARYNEQFF. This chain joins TRBV6-1 and TRBJ2-1; unclear D gene. CDR1 and CDR2 (germline): MNHNS, SASEGT. This CDR3 region has 14 residues. Trimming removed 7 bases from V and 3 bases from J, with 13 bases in between.

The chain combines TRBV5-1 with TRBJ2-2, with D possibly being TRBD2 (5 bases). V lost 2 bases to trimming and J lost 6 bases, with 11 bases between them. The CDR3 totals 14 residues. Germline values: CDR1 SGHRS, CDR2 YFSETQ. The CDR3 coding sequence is TGCGCCAGCAGCTTTTTTATCGGGGCCGGGGAGCTGTTTTTT. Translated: CASSFFIGAGELFF.

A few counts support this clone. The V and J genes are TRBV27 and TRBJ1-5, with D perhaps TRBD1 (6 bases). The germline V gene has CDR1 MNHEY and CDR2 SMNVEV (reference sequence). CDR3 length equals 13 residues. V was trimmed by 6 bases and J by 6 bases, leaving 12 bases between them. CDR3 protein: CASRRGGLQPQHF. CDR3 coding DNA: TGTGCCAGCAGAAGGGGGGGTCTTCAGCCCCAGCATTTT.

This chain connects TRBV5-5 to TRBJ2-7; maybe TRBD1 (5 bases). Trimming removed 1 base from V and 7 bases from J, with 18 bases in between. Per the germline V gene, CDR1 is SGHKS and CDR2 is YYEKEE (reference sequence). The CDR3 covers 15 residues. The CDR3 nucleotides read TGTGCCAGCAGCTTGATAGGGGCAGGTACGGAAGAGCAGTACTTC. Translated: CASSLIGAGTEEQYF.

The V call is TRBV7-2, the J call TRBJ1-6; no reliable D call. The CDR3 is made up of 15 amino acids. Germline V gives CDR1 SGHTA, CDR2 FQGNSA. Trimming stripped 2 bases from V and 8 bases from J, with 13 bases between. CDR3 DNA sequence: TGTGCCAGCAGCTTATCTCTGCTTCCCTATTCACCCCTCCACTTT. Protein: CASSLSLLPYSPLHF.

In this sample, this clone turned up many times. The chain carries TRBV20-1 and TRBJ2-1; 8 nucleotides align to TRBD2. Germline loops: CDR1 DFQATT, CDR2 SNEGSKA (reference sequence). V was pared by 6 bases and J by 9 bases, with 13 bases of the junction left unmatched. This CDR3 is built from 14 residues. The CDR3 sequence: CSAPQAGDFGEQFF. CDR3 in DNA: TGCAGTGCACCCCAAGCGGGAGACTTTGGTGAGCAGTTCTTC.

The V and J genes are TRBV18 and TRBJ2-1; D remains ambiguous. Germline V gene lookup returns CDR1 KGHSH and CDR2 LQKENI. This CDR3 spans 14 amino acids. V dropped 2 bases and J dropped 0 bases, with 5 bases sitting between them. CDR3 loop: CASSPMSSYNEQFF. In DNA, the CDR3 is TGTGCCAGCTCACCAATGAGCTCCTACAATGAGCAGTTCTTC.

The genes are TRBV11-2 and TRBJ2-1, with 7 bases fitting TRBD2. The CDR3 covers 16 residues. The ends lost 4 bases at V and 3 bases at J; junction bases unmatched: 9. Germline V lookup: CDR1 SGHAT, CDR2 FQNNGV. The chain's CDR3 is CASSSDIGGNYNEQFF. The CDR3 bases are TGTGCCAGCAGCTCTGATATCGGGGGGAACTACAATGAGCAGTTCTTC. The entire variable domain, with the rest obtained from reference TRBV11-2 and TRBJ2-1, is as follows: EAGVAQSPRYKIIEKRQSVAFWCNPISGHATLYWYQQILGQGPKLLIQFQNNGVVDDSQLPKDRFSAERLKGVDSTLKIQPAKLEDSAVYLCASSSDIGGNYNEQFFGPGTRLTVL.

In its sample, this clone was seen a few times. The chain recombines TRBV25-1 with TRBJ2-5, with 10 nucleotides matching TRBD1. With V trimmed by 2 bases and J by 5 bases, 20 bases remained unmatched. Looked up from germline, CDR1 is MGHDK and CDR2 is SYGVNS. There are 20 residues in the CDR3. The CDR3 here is CASSERQGAARQGMEETQYF. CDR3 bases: TGTGCCAGCAGTGAACGACAGGGGGCGGCGCGACAGGGTATGGAGGAGACCCAGTACTTC.

In DNA form, the CDR3 reads TGTGCCAGCAGTTTGGCTAGCTCCTACAATGAGCAGTTCTTC. This sequence encodes CASSLASSYNEQFF. The rearrangement links TRBV12-3 or TRBV12-4 to TRBJ2-1; unclear D gene. V gave up 3 bases and J gave up 0 bases, with 6 bases separating them. This CDR3 region has 14 residues.

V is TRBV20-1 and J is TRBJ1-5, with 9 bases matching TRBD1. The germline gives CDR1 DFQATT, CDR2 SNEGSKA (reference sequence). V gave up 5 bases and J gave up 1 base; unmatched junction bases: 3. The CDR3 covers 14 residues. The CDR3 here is CSAGQGISNQPQHF. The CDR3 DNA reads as TGCAGTGCTGGACAGGGGATAAGCAATCAGCCCCAGCATTTT.

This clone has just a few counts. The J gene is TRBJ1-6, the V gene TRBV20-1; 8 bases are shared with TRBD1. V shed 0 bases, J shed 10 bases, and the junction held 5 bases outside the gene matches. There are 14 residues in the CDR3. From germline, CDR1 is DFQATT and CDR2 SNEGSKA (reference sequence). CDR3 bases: TGCAGTGCTAGAGACCAGACAGGGGTGTCACCCCTCCACTTT. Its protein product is CSARDQTGVSPLHF.

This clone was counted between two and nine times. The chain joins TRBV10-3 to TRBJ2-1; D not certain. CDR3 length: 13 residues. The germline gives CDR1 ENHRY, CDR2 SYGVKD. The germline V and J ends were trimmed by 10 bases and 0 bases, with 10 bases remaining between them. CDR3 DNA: TGTGCCACCGAGGCGAGCTCCTACAATGAGCAGTTCTTC. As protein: CATEASSYNEQFF.

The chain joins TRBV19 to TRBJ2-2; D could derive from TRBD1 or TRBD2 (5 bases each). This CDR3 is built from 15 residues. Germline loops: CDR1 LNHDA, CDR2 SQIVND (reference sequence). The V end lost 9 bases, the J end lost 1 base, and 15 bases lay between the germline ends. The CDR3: CASGKGSRNTGELFF. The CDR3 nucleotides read TGTGCCAGCGGTAAGGGGAGTCGGAACACCGGGGAGCTGTTTTTT.

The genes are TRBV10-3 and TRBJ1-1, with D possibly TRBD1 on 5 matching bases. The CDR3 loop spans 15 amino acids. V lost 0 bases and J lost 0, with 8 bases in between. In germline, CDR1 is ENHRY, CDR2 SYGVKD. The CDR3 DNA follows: TGTGCCATCAGTGAGTCGCCGGACATGAACACTGAAGCTTTCTTT. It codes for CAISESPDMNTEAFF.

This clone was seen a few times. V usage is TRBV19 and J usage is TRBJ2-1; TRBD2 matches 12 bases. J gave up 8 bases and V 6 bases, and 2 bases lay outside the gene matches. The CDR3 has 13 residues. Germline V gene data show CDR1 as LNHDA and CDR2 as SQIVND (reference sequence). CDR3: CASRRLAGDEQFF. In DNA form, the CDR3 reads TGTGCCAGTAGAAGACTAGCGGGAGATGAGCAGTTCTTC.

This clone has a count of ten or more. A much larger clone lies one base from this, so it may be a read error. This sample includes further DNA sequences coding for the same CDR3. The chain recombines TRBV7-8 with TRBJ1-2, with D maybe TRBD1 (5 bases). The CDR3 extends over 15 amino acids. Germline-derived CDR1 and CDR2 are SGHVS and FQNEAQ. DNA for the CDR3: TGTGCCAGCAGCCCCTTTCAGGGCCCCTCCTATGGCTACACATTC. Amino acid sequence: CASSPFQGPSYGYTF.

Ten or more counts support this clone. The chain's CDR3 is CASSQDIPASSYEQYF. In DNA, the CDR3 is TGCGCCAGCAGCCAAGATATTCCAGCAAGCTCCTACGAGCAGTACTTC. The chain recombines TRBV4-1 with TRBJ2-7; D gene ambiguous. The V end lost 0 bases, the J end lost 0 bases, and 12 bases lay between the germline ends. The germline V gene encodes CDR1 MGHRA and CDR2 YSYEKL. The CDR3 covers 16 residues.

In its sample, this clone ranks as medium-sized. CDR3 region: CASSYTGSYEQYF. The CDR3 DNA follows: TGTGCCAGCAGTTACACAGGGTCCTACGAGCAGTACTTC. The chain couples TRBV6-5 to TRBJ2-7, with a weak D call TRBD1 (6 bases). In germline, CDR1 is MNHEY, CDR2 SVGAGI. The CDR3 covers 13 residues. Trimming stripped 2 bases from V and 1 base from J, with 6 bases between.

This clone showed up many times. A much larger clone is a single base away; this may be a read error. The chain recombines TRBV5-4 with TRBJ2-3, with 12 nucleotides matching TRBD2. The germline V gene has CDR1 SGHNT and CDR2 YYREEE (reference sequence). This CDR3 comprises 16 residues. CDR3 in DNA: TGTGCCAGCAGCTTGGAACTAGCGGGGGGTAGGGATACGCGGTATTTT. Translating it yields CASSLELAGGRDTRYF. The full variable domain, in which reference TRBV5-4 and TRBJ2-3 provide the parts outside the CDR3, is ETGVTQSPTHLIKTRGQQVTLRCSSQSGHNTVSWYQQALGQGPQFIFQYYREEENGRGNFPPRFSGLQFPNYSSELNVNALELDDSALYLCASSLELAGGRDTRYFGPGTRLTVL.

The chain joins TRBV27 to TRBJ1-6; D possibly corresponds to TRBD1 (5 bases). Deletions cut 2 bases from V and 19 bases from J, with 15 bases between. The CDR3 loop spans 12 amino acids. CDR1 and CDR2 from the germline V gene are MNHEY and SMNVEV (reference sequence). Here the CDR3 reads CASSLIGAPGHF. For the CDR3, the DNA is TGTGCCAGCAGTTTAATCGGGGCCCCCGGGCACTTT.